The 14 T cell receptor beta chains given below trace back to one sample, sequenced in a study of T cells in Graves' hyperthyroidism and ophthalmopathy. Amplified TCR beta CDR3 regions came from RNA transcripts. The TCR CDR3 first-round RT-PCR relied on the HTBI primer set. One entry per CDR3 protein results from TCRdb running MiXCR on the multiplex PCR reads. The sample carries a few hundred thousand distinct CDR3 sequences, roughly 15% recorded once. The sequenced sample was blood. The source of these receptors is a woman under 30 with Graves' ophthalmopathy.

The CDR3 spells CASSSGVGDTGELFF. The CDR3 region has the DNA TGTGCCAGCAGTTCCGGAGTGGGGGACACCGGGGAGCTGTTTTTT. V is TRBV27 and J is TRBJ2-2; D is possibly TRBD1 or TRBD2 (5 bases each). V was pared by 4 bases and J by 3 bases, with 12 bases between. The V gene's germline CDR1 is MNHEY and CDR2 SMNVEV (reference sequence). This CDR3 region has 15 residues.

The table lists this clonotype with many counts. The V and J genes are TRBV6-1 and TRBJ2-1; TRBD2 matches 7 bases. Losses at the gene ends were 5 bases for V and 0 bases for J; bases not matched to a gene: 7. This CDR3 contains 16 residues. Germline values: CDR1 MNHNS, CDR2 SASEGT. The CDR3 coding sequence is TGTGCCAGCAGTCCTGCGGGGGTAAGCTCCTACAATGAGCAGTTCTTC. It codes for CASSPAGVSSYNEQFF.

This chain joins TRBV28 and TRBJ1-2, with 10 bases aligning to TRBD1. This CDR3 contains 14 residues. The V segment lost 5 bases and the J segment 6 bases; nucleotides outside the gene matches: 6. Germline values: CDR1 MDHEN, CDR2 SYDVKM. CDR3 coding DNA: TGTGCCAGCAGTCGGGACAGGGGAGCCGATGGCTACACCTTC. Residues: CASSRDRGADGYTF.

This clonotype was found many times. The V gene is TRBV12-3 or TRBV12-4, the J gene TRBJ1-2; D is undetermined. V lost 0 bases and J 0 bases, leaving 5 bases between the germline ends. The CDR3 covers 14 residues. The CDR3 here is CASSLAAANYGYTF. The CDR3 nucleotides read TGTGCCAGCAGTTTAGCAGCAGCTAACTATGGCTACACCTTC.

This clonotype was counted only a few times. The CDR3 DNA reads TGCGCCAGCAGAGACGGTCGCGTCGGAAAACTGTTTTTT. Residues: CASRDGRVGKLFF. The rearrangement uses TRBV10-2 and TRBJ1-4; D is unresolved. CDR1 is WSHSY, CDR2 SAAADI, per germline. There are 13 residues in the CDR3. V was clipped by 6 bases and J by 10 bases, with 15 bases between them.

This clonotype occurred many times. The rearrangement links TRBV13 to TRBJ2-2; unclear D gene. Trimming cost V 8 bases and J 4 bases, with 11 bases left between them. This CDR3 region has 13 residues. The germline V gene has CDR1 PRHDT and CDR2 FYEKMQ (reference sequence). CDR3 sequence (DNA): TGTGCCAGCTTTGACCCCATCACCGGGGAGCTGTTTTTT. Translated: CASFDPITGELFF.

The chain employs TRBV6-5 and TRBJ2-1; D not certain. Germline V gene sequence: CDR1 MNHEY, CDR2 SVGAGI. The CDR3 runs to 13 residues. Trimming stripped 2 bases from V and 9 bases from J, with 11 bases between. The CDR3 reads CASSYNRFSEQFF. In nucleotides, the CDR3 is TGTGCCAGCAGTTACAATCGGTTTTCTGAGCAGTTCTTC.

At least ten counts were recorded for this clonotype. The rearrangement uses TRBV7-9 and TRBJ2-1; D might be TRBD2 (6 bases). The germline V gene encodes CDR1 SEHNR and CDR2 FQNEAQ (reference sequence). V gave up 2 bases and J gave up 3 bases, with 11 bases separating them. CDR3 length equals 15 residues. Here the CDR3 reads CASSLTRGFYNEQFF. The DNA for the CDR3 is TGTGCCAGCAGCTTAACGCGGGGATTCTACAATGAGCAGTTCTTC.

This clonotype has just a few counts. J is TRBJ1-5 and V is TRBV19; TRBD1 matches at 8 bases. Germline lookup yields CDR1 LNHDA and CDR2 SQIVND (reference sequence). The CDR3 is made up of 15 amino acids. Unmatched junction bases numbered 6, after V lost 1 base and J lost 7 bases. The CDR3 loop is CASSIGTGWRQPQHF. In DNA, the CDR3 is TGTGCCAGTAGTATAGGGACAGGGTGGCGCCAGCCCCAGCATTTT.

This clonotype has at least ten counts. J is TRBJ2-7 and V is TRBV6-2 or TRBV6-3, with D perhaps assigned TRBD1 or TRBD2 (5 bases each). Germline assignment: CDR1 MNHEY and CDR2 SVGEGT. V was pared by 0 bases and J by 0 bases, with 9 bases between. This CDR3 spans 15 amino acids. CDR3 sequence (DNA): TGTGCCAGCAGTTACTCGGGGGAGAGCTCCTACGAGCAGTACTTC. Translated, it gives CASSYSGESSYEQYF.

At least ten counts were recorded for this clonotype. The J gene is TRBJ2-7, the V gene TRBV7-2, with no clear D. Germline CDR1 is SGHTA and CDR2 is FQGNSA. With 5 bases removed from V and 3 bases from J, the gap between germline ends came to 11 bases. The CDR3 has 13 residues. CDR3 loop: CASSPDPRYEQYF. For the CDR3, the DNA is TGTGCCAGCAGCCCAGACCCGCGCTACGAGCAGTACTTC.

This clonotype was counted between two and nine times. V gene TRBV20-1 combines with J gene TRBJ2-5; maybe TRBD2 (5 bases). Germline V gene lookup returns CDR1 DFQATT and CDR2 SNEGSKA (reference sequence). The CDR3 is 14 residues long. V lost 6 bases, J lost 1 base, and 15 bases lay in between. In DNA, the CDR3 is TGCAGTGCCCCCCCCCTGGGAGTCCAAGAGACCCAGTACTTC. This encodes CSAPPLGVQETQYF.

This clonotype was found a few times. This sequence may be a read error, since a much larger clone differs from it by one base. No conserved phenylalanine or tryptophan is present at the end of the CDR3, so a read error is the likely explanation. The rearrangement uses TRBV5-1 and TRBJ1-2; D is perhaps TRBD1 (5 bases). This CDR3 has 16 amino acids. The germline CDR1 and CDR2 sequences are SGHRS and YFSETQ. V was trimmed by 4 bases and J by 4 bases, leaving 20 bases between them. CDR3 bases: TGCGCCAGCAGCGAAATTGCGATGACAGCCACCTATGGCTACACCCTC. It yields the protein CASSEIAMTATYGYTL.

This clonotype was seen ten or more times. The chain combines TRBV30 with TRBJ1-6; D unresolved. Germline assignment: CDR1 GTSNPN and CDR2 SVGIG (reference sequence). V was shortened by 2 bases and J by 5 bases, with 10 bases between the two germline ends. The length of the CDR3 is 14 residues. The CDR3 loop is CAWSIRQDNSPLHF. The CDR3 nucleotides read TGTGCCTGGAGTATCCGGCAGGATAATTCACCCCTCCACTTT. The full variable domain, completed using reference TRBV30 and TRBJ1-6, is SQTIHQWPATLVQPVGSPLSLECTVEGTSNPNLYWYRQAAGRGLQLLFYSVGIGQISSEVPQNLSASRPQDRQFILSSKKLLLSDSGFYLCAWSIRQDNSPLHFGNGTRLTVT.